Presented here are 25 T cell receptor beta chains from one specimen sequenced in a study of glioma-infiltrating T cells. TCR alpha and beta CDR3 regions were amplified from RNA using iRepertoire nested multiplex PCR. One entry per CDR3 protein results from TCRdb running MiXCR on the multiplex PCR reads. The sample holds about 130,000 distinct CDR3 sequences; more than 20% are singletons and the top ten take around 15%. The sequencing sample was made of glioma tissue, nonneoplastic brain tissue, or PBMCs (not recorded which). Receptor source: a human donor with low-grade glioma or glioblastoma, undergoing nonglioma brain surgery, or in good health (not recorded which).

This clonotype was detected a few times. The CDR3 DNA reads TGTGCCAGCAGCTTAGGCCGGCTCACAGATACGCAGTATTTT. Encoded protein: CASSLGRLTDTQYF. The gene calls are TRBV5-5 and TRBJ2-3; D unclear. The germline V and J ends were trimmed by 2 bases and 2 bases, with 9 bases remaining between them. The CDR3 contains 14 residues. CDR1 and CDR2 from the germline V gene are SGHKS and YYEKEE (reference sequence).

Ten or more counts support this clonotype. The CDR3 region is CASSLGQLSYEQYF. CDR3 coding DNA: TGTGCCAGCAGCCTAGGACAGCTATCCTACGAGCAGTACTTC. The rearrangement joins TRBV7-9 to TRBJ2-7, with D maybe TRBD1 (6 bases). V lost 5 bases to trimming and J lost 1 base, with 12 bases between them. The CDR3 length is 14 residues. CDR1 SEHNR and CDR2 FQNEAQ come from the germline V gene (reference sequence).

In the case of this clonotype: This may come from a read error, since a much larger clone is one base off. This sequence joins TRBV4-1 and TRBJ2-1; tentative D call: TRBD2 (6 bases). CDR3 length: 16 amino acids. Germline V gives CDR1 MGHRA, CDR2 YSYEKL. Trimming cost V 7 bases and J 1 base, with 17 bases left between them. This CDR3 is CASNVLGSGSYNEQFF. The CDR3 DNA reads as TGCGCCAGCAACGTCCTGGGGAGCGGGTCCTACAATGAGCAGTTCTTC.

This clonotype was found many times. The CDR3 DNA is TGTGCCAGTAACAACCGGGACAGGGGCTACACCTTC. It is translated as CASNNRDRGYTF. The chain recombines TRBV19 with TRBJ1-2; TRBD1 matches 8 bases. The trim removed 7 bases at V and 8 bases at J, leaving 6 bases unmatched. Germline V gives CDR1 LNHDA, CDR2 SQIVND (reference sequence). This CDR3 has 12 residues.

This clonotype was found many times. V usage is TRBV19 and J usage is TRBJ1-5, with D hard to call. CDR3 size: 14 residues. Germline V lookup: CDR1 LNHDA, CDR2 SQIVND (reference sequence). V lost 3 bases, J lost 5 bases, and 11 bases lay in between. The CDR3 DNA follows: TGTGCCAGTAGTATTACAGAGAGGTATCAGCCCCAGCATTTT. Its translation: CASSITERYQPQHF.

This clonotype appeared many times. The V gene is TRBV4-1, the J gene TRBJ2-3; perhaps D is TRBD1 or TRBD2 (5 bases each). Deletions cut 4 bases from V and 1 base from J, with 12 bases between. The germline V gene encodes CDR1 MGHRA and CDR2 YSYEKL. The length of the CDR3 is 15 residues. CDR3 region: CASSPQEGRTDTQYF. The CDR3 bases are TGCGCCAGCAGCCCACAAGAGGGGCGCACAGATACGCAGTATTTT.

V usage is TRBV5-4 and J usage is TRBJ2-2, with D possibly TRBD2 on 6 matching bases. CDR3 length: 13 residues. Trimming cost V 3 bases and J 7 bases, with 10 bases left between them. The germline V gene has CDR1 SGHNT and CDR2 YYREEE (reference sequence). This chain's CDR3 is CASSSREGGELFF. DNA for the CDR3: TGTGCCAGCAGCTCGCGGGAAGGCGGGGAGCTGTTTTTT.

In this sample, this clonotype turned up many times. As DNA, the CDR3 is TGCAGTGCTGGACTAGCGGGAGATACGCAGTATTTT. It is translated as CSAGLAGDTQYF. The V gene is TRBV20-1, the J gene TRBJ2-3; 11 positions match TRBD2. V dropped 5 bases and J dropped 5; count of bases not matched to a gene: 0. Germline V gene data show CDR1 as DFQATT and CDR2 as SNEGSKA (reference sequence). CDR3 length: 12 residues.

This clonotype appeared many times. V and J are TRBV19 and TRBJ1-2; possibly TRBD1 for D (6 bases). The CDR3 covers 14 residues. Per the germline V gene, CDR1 is LNHDA and CDR2 is SQIVND (reference sequence). V gave up 1 base and J gave up 4 bases, with 10 bases separating them. CDR3 nucleotide sequence: TGTGCCAGTAGTATAGGTCGGACAGCCTATGGCTACACCTTC. Translated: CASSIGRTAYGYTF.

There are many counts of this clonotype. J is TRBJ1-3 and V is TRBV20-1; a possible D gene is TRBD1 (5 bases). V dropped 6 bases and J dropped 0 bases, with 15 bases sitting between them. Germline lookup yields CDR1 DFQATT and CDR2 SNEGSKA (reference sequence). This CDR3 spans 15 amino acids. In DNA, the CDR3 is TGCAGTGCGGGGAGGACAAGCAGCTCTGGAAACACCATATATTTT. This codes for CSAGRTSSSGNTIYF.

Comment on this clonotype: A read error is possible here, since a much larger clone lies one base away. The rearrangement joins TRBV4-3 to TRBJ1-2; possible D gene TRBD1, 5 bases. Per germline, CDR1 LGHNA and CDR2 YSLEER. This CDR3 contains 16 residues. V was shortened by 1 base and J by 7 bases, with 19 bases between the two germline ends. The CDR3 region is CASSQVPSTPGSGYTF. CDR3 DNA: TGCGCCAGCAGCCAAGTCCCCTCGACCCCAGGGAGTGGCTACACCTTC.

There are many counts of this clonotype. This chain links TRBV28 with TRBJ2-7; 9 nucleotides align to TRBD1. J gave up 6 bases and V 5 bases, and 5 bases lay outside the gene matches. Germline CDR1 MDHEN, CDR2 SYDVKM. The CDR3 is made up of 13 amino acids. The CDR3 protein is CASSTGGSSEQYF. The CDR3, as DNA: TGTGCCAGCAGTACAGGGGGCAGTTCCGAGCAGTACTTC.

Notes on this clonotype: The junction does not match germline at one end; this may be a read error. The rearrangement uses TRBV11-2 and TRBJ2-5; the D gene is possibly TRBD1 (6 bases). Germline V CDR1 and CDR2: SGHAT, FQNNGV. The CDR3 totals 15 residues. The CDR3 sequence: CASSLNRVLDQTHYF. Written as DNA, the CDR3 is TGTGCCAGCAGCTTAAACAGGGTTCTTGATCAGACCCATTACTTC.

The chain uses TRBV5-4 and TRBJ2-5; D is unresolved. Germline CDR1 and CDR2: SGHNT and YYREEE (reference sequence). Trimming took off 1 base at V and 2 bases at J, with 6 bases between the two ends. The CDR3 covers 13 residues. Written as DNA, the CDR3 is TGTGCCAGCAGCTTGTATAAGCAAGAGACCCAGTACTTC. It is translated as CASSLYKQETQYF.

In regard to this clonotype: With a much larger clone just one base away, this may be a read error. The chain links TRBV4-1 to TRBJ1-5, with D possibly TRBD1 on 5 matching bases. CDR3 length: 16 amino acids. Germline CDR1 and CDR2: MGHRA and YSYEKL. The CDR3 coding sequence is TGCGCCAGCAGCCAAGATTGGCAGGGATCTATCCAGCCCCGGCATTTT. It codes for CASSQDWQGSIQPRHF.

There are many counts of this clonotype. V is TRBV24-1 and J is TRBJ1-1, with no clear D. CDR3 length equals 15 residues. Germline CDR1 reads KGHDR; CDR2 reads SFDVKD. Trimming left V 1 base short and J 0 bases short, with 8 bases between. The DNA for the CDR3 is TGTGCCACCAGTGATTTATCACAGTTGAACACTGAAGCTTTCTTT. Its translation: CATSDLSQLNTEAFF.

This clonotype was counted at least ten times. This chain uses TRBV5-8 with TRBJ1-1; D possibly corresponds to TRBD1 (6 bases). Germline V CDR1 and CDR2: SGHTS, YDEGEE. The CDR3 has 14 residues. Trimming stripped 3 bases from V and 0 bases from J, with 9 bases between. Written as DNA, the CDR3 is TGTGCCAGCAGCTGGACAGTAATGAACACTGAAGCTTTCTTT. This sequence encodes CASSWTVMNTEAFF.

Worth noting for this clonotype: A read error may explain this, as a much larger clone is one base away. The genes are TRBV3-1 and TRBJ1-5, with a possible D match to TRBD1 (5 bases). Germline V gene lookup returns CDR1 LGHDT and CDR2 YNNKEL (reference sequence). This CDR3 is built from 15 residues. Trimming pared 4 bases from V and 2 bases from J, leaving 12 bases between. For the CDR3, the DNA is TGTGCCAGCAGCCCCAGGGAAATGGGCAATCAGCCCCAGCATTTT. Residues: CASSPREMGNQPQHF.

Comments on this clonotype: A much more abundant neighbour one base away suggests this may be a read error. V gene TRBV6-1 combines with J gene TRBJ2-7; tentative D call: TRBD2 (5 bases). The germline V gene encodes CDR1 MNHNS and CDR2 SASEGT. The V end lost 10 bases, the J end lost 3 bases, and 16 bases lay between the germline ends. The CDR3 has 13 amino acids. The CDR3 here is CANKIEGSYEQYF. For the CDR3, the DNA is TGTGCCAACAAAATCGAGGGAAGCTACGAGCAGTACTTC.

This clonotype was observed many times. This rearrangement joins TRBV18 to TRBJ2-5; a weak D match, TRBD1 (6 bases). Trimming took off 0 bases at V and 5 bases at J, with 13 bases between the two ends. Germline CDR1 is KGHSH and CDR2 is LQKENI. CDR3 length equals 15 residues. The CDR3 region is CASSPPNTGKETQYF. The CDR3 DNA follows: TGTGCCAGCTCACCACCGAACACAGGGAAGGAGACCCAGTACTTC. Combining the CDR3 with reference TRBV18 and TRBJ2-5 gives the whole variable domain NAGVMQNPRHLVRRRGQEARLRCSPMKGHSHVYWYRQLPEEGLKFMVYLQKENIIDESGMPKERFSAEFPKEGPSILRIQQVVRGDSAAYFCASSPPNTGKETQYFGPGTRLLVL.

This clonotype was seen at least ten times. This chain joins TRBV29-1 and TRBJ1-1; no clear D. Trimming removed 5 bases from V and 1 base from J, with 5 bases in between. Germline CDR1 and CDR2: SQVTM and ANQGSEA. The CDR3 totals 11 residues. CDR3 nucleotides: TGCAGCGTTAATAAGAACACTGAAGCTTTCTTT. Translation: CSVNKNTEAFF.

This clonotype appeared many times. The CDR3: CASSDRDLSKAFF. The CDR3 DNA sequence: TGTGCCAGCAGTGACAGGGATTTGTCAAAAGCTTTCTTT. The chain carries TRBV6-1 and TRBJ1-1; a weak D match, TRBD1 (5 bases). Germline V lookup: CDR1 MNHNS, CDR2 SASEGT. The CDR3 loop spans 13 amino acids. The V end was cut by 3 bases, the J end by 9 bases, with 14 bases between.

This clonotype was detected only a few times. The V call is TRBV12-3 or TRBV12-4, the J call TRBJ2-1; D perhaps matches TRBD2 (6 bases). CDR3 size: 12 residues. V gave up 3 bases and J gave up 8 bases, with 8 bases separating them. The CDR3 bases are TGTGCCAGCAGTTTGGGGGGTTATGAGCAGTTCTTC. Translation gives CASSLGGYEQFF.

Of note for this clonotype: Given a much more abundant clone one base away, this may be a read error. CDR3 sequence reads: CATSWARHYEQYF. CDR3 sequence (DNA): TGCGCCACCTCCTGGGCCAGGCACTACGAGCAGTACTTC. The rearrangement links TRBV4-3 to TRBJ2-7, with D hard to call. CDR3 length: 13 residues. V was trimmed by 10 bases and J by 3 bases, leaving 16 bases between them. The germline CDR1 and CDR2 sequences are LGHNA and YSLEER.

This clonotype was detected ten times or more. The chain carries TRBV11-1 and TRBJ2-1; D is uncertain. This CDR3 region has 14 residues. Germline-derived CDR1 and CDR2 are SGHAT and FQDESV (reference sequence). Trimming took off 1 base at V and 7 bases at J, with 11 bases between the two ends. The CDR3, as DNA: TGTGCCAGCAGCTTAGGGCACCAAGCAAATGAGCAGTTCTTC. This sequence encodes CASSLGHQANEQFF.